A single sample gave rise to the 25 T cell receptor beta chains below, sequenced in a study of cytomegalovirus exposure and HLA in healthy donors. The PCR ran on 60 Vbeta and 13 Jbeta primers. The repertoire was sequenced with immunoSEQ multiplex PCR; TCRdb's copy has only in-frame clones and lacks some. The sample records 150,000 to 250,000 clones, around 78% being singletons. The specimen sequenced was PBMCs. The receptor set was obtained from a man aged 25 to 40 in good health and CMV-seronegative.

The V and J genes are TRBV5-1 and TRBJ2-5; 11 bases align to TRBD2. Gene TRBJ2-7 matches the end of the DNA better, so the J call may be wrong. Germline CDR1 and CDR2: SGHRS and YFSETQ. This CDR3 is 16 amino acids long. CDR3 nucleotide sequence: TGCGCCAGCAGGCATACCGGGACTAGCGGACCTTACGAGCAGTACTTC. Encoded protein: CASRHTGTSGPYEQYF.

In regard to this clone: A read error may produce the germline difference seen at one junction end. The chain is built from TRBV7-7 and TRBJ2-7; 7 bases are shared with TRBD2. Germline V lookup: CDR1 SSHAT, CDR2 FNYEAQ (reference sequence). The CDR3 extends over 15 amino acids. CDR3 nucleotide sequence: TGTGCTAGCAGCCCAGCGGGACTGGTGGTTTACGAGCAGTACTTC. Translating gives CASSPAGLVVYEQYF.

This clone was detected only a few times. DNA for the CDR3: TGTGCCAGCAGTTTATGGGGACAGGGGGCGAGCGGGGAGCTGTTTTTT. It encodes CASSLWGQGASGELFF. The chain joins TRBV27 to TRBJ2-2, with 12 bases lining up with TRBD1. This CDR3 comprises 16 residues. The V gene end was trimmed by 1 base and the J gene end by 7 bases; junction bases not matched to a gene: 4. Germline CDR1 reads MNHEY; CDR2 reads SMNVEV (reference sequence).

The chain recombines TRBV11-1 with TRBJ1-2, with 8 bases matching TRBD1. The CDR3 is 15 amino acids. V lost 7 bases, J lost 2 bases, and 9 bases stayed unmatched. CDR1 and CDR2 (germline): SGHAT, FQDESV (reference sequence). The CDR3 spells CASTAQGGFNYGYTF. For the CDR3, the DNA is TGTGCCAGCACTGCACAGGGGGGGTTCAACTATGGCTACACCTTC.

About this clone: This specimen includes other DNA sequences encoding the same CDR3. V and J are TRBV19 and TRBJ1-5; D is unresolved. The CDR3 contains 15 residues. V dropped 3 bases and J dropped 5 bases, with 14 bases sitting between them. CDR1 and CDR2 from the germline V gene are LNHDA and SQIVND (reference sequence). The CDR3 region has the DNA TGTGCCAGTAGTATCGGCAGGTACGGGGATCAGCCCCAGCATTTT. This codes for CASSIGRYGDQPQHF.

This chain joins TRBV11-2 and TRBJ1-5, with a weak D call TRBD1 (5 bases). With 5 bases removed from V and 2 bases from J, the gap between germline ends came to 10 bases. The CDR3 sequence is 14 residues long. CDR1 is SGHAT and CDR2 is FQNNGV in the germline V gene. This CDR3 reads CASSGRVGNQPQHF. Written as DNA, the CDR3 is TGTGCCAGCAGCGGCAGGGTTGGCAATCAGCCCCAGCATTTT. The full variable domain, its missing parts supplied by reference TRBV11-2 and TRBJ1-5, is EAGVAQSPRYKIIEKRQSVAFWCNPISGHATLYWYQQILGQGPKLLIQFQNNGVVDDSQLPKDRFSAERLKGVDSTLKIQPAKLEDSAVYLCASSGRVGNQPQHFGDGTRLSIL.

The chain has TRBV15 and TRBJ2-7; 8 bases are shared with TRBD1. The CDR3 length is 14 residues. V was pared by 5 bases and J by 2 bases, with 5 bases of the junction left unmatched. From germline, CDR1 is LNHNV and CDR2 YYDKDF (reference sequence). CDR3 bases: TGTGCCACCAGCGTGACAGGGGCGGCCTACGAGCAGTACTTC. Its protein is CATSVTGAAYEQYF.

The V call is TRBV15, the J call TRBJ2-5; tentative D call: TRBD2 (5 bases). The length of the CDR3 is 16 residues. Germline loops: CDR1 LNHNV, CDR2 YYDKDF (reference sequence). Trimming cost V 2 bases and J 3 bases, with 16 bases left between them. CDR3 in DNA: TGTGCCACCAGCAGAAGCGCCGGCTCGGGGAAAGAGACCCAGTACTTC. The encoded protein is CATSRSAGSGKETQYF.

The rearrangement links TRBV5-6 to TRBJ2-1; 9 nucleotides agree with TRBD2. The ends lost 4 bases at V and 7 bases at J; junction bases unmatched: 9. The length of the CDR3 is 15 residues. The germline gives CDR1 SGHDT, CDR2 YYEEEE. The chain's CDR3 is CASSLDSGSLNEQFF. The CDR3 nucleotides read TGTGCCAGCAGCCTGGATAGCGGGAGTCTAAATGAGCAGTTCTTC.

The chain couples TRBV10-2 to TRBJ2-2; the match to TRBD2 covers 11 bases. V shed 5 bases and J 4 bases; nucleotides not matched to a gene: 6. CDR1 and CDR2 (germline): WSHSY, SAAADI. The CDR3 loop spans 16 amino acids. The CDR3 spells CASSFSGRATTGELFF. The DNA of the CDR3 is TGCGCCAGCAGTTTTAGCGGGAGGGCCACCACCGGGGAGCTGTTTTTT.

The V and J genes are TRBV30 and TRBJ1-5; a weak D match, TRBD1 (6 bases). The CDR3 is 14 amino acids. V was pared by 1 base and J by 6 bases, with 13 bases between. Germline CDR1 is GTSNPN and CDR2 is SVGIG (reference sequence). The CDR3 nucleotides are TGTGCCTGGAGTGCATCCAGGGGATCTCAGCCCCAGCATTTT. Amino acids: CAWSASRGSQPQHF. The full variable domain, completed using reference TRBV30 and TRBJ1-5, is SQTIHQWPATLVQPVGSPLSLECTVEGTSNPNLYWYRQAAGRGLQLLFYSVGIGQISSEVPQNLSASRPQDRQFILSSKKLLLSDSGFYLCAWSASRGSQPQHFGDGTRLSIL.

This clone was picked up a small number of times. This rearrangement joins TRBV11-2 to TRBJ2-5, with 10 bases lining up with TRBD2. This CDR3 region has 17 residues. Germline V gene lookup returns CDR1 SGHAT and CDR2 FQNNGV. The trim removed 7 bases at V and 1 base at J, leaving 12 bases unmatched. CDR3 DNA sequence: TGTGCCAGCACCGTCCAAGGACTAGCGGAAGTCCAAGAGACCCAGTACTTC. Protein: CASTVQGLAEVQETQYF.

In DNA, the CDR3 is TGTGCCTGGAGTGTACAGGGGCGAGGCAATCAGCCCCAGCATTTT. This translates into CAWSVQGRGNQPQHF. The chain employs TRBV30 and TRBJ1-5, with 7 bases aligning to TRBD1. V was clipped by 0 bases and J by 2 bases; unmatched bases: 4. The CDR3 loop spans 15 amino acids. Germline assignment: CDR1 GTSNPN and CDR2 SVGIG (reference sequence).

This chain uses TRBV5-1 with TRBJ2-7, with D tentatively TRBD2 (7 bases). The CDR3 is made up of 15 amino acids. Trimming pared 7 bases from V and 5 bases from J, leaving 22 bases between. CDR1 SGHRS and CDR2 YFSETQ come from the germline V gene. The CDR3 coding sequence is TGCGCCAGCGGGGGCCTTCGGGGGGACTACAACGAGCAGTACTTC. This sequence encodes CASGGLRGDYNEQYF.

CDR3 sequence: CAISGDSNQPQHF. The CDR3 DNA reads as TGTGCCATCAGCGGAGACAGCAATCAGCCCCAGCATTTT. The chain carries TRBV10-3 and TRBJ1-5; D remains ambiguous. The germline gives CDR1 ENHRY, CDR2 SYGVKD. The V and J ends lost 6 bases and 1 base respectively, with 7 bases between them. The CDR3 contains 13 residues.

The rearrangement joins TRBV27 to TRBJ1-2, with unresolved D. V was shortened by 3 bases and J by 8 bases, with 10 bases between the two germline ends. CDR1 and CDR2 from the germline V gene are MNHEY and SMNVEV (reference sequence). CDR3 length equals 12 residues. The CDR3 bases are TGTGCCAGCAGTTTCGGCGGAGGCGGCTACACCTTC. Translated, it gives CASSFGGGGYTF.

The chain combines TRBV10-1 with TRBJ1-1, with 8 bases lining up with TRBD1. J lost 0 bases, V lost 5 bases, and 5 bases had no gene match. CDR1 WNHNN and CDR2 SYGVQD come from the germline V gene (reference sequence). CDR3 length: 15 amino acids. The DNA of the CDR3 is TGCGCCAGCAGTTTGGACAGGGCAATGAACACTGAAGCTTTCTTT. As protein: CASSLDRAMNTEAFF.

The chain joins TRBV7-2 to TRBJ1-4; 8 bases map to TRBD1. In germline, CDR1 is SGHTA, CDR2 FQGNSA. V gave up 6 bases and J gave up 7 bases; unmatched junction bases: 7. The CDR3 totals 14 residues. CDR3 region: CASSDRGGGEKLFF. The CDR3 bases are TGTGCCAGCAGTGACAGGGGAGGGGGTGAAAAACTGTTTTTT. The full variable domain, its missing parts supplied by reference TRBV7-2 and TRBJ1-4, is GAGVSQSPSNKVTEKGKDVELRCDPISGHTALYWYRQSLGQGLEFLIYFQGNSAPDKSGLPSDRFSAERTGGSVSTLTIQRTQQEDSAVYLCASSDRGGGEKLFFGSGTQLSVL.

The chain couples TRBV7-3 to TRBJ2-1, with 10 bases identical to TRBD2. J was trimmed by 8 bases and V by 5 bases; bases with no gene match: 6. The CDR3 spans 14 residues. Germline V CDR1 and CDR2: SGHTA, FQGTGA. The chain's CDR3 is CASSPSGRNDEQFF. The CDR3 DNA follows: TGTGCCAGCAGCCCTAGCGGGAGAAACGATGAGCAGTTCTTC.

V and J are TRBV2 and TRBJ2-5; perhaps TRBD1 as D (6 bases). The CDR3 length is 15 residues. Trimming removed 1 base from V and 0 bases from J, with 9 bases in between. The germline V gene encodes CDR1 SNHLY and CDR2 FYNNEI. For the CDR3, the DNA is TGTGCCAGCAGTGAAGGTGCAGGGGACCAAGAGACCCAGTACTTC. This sequence encodes CASSEGAGDQETQYF.

V is TRBV4-1 and J is TRBJ2-7, with 10 bases that match TRBD1. The V gene end was trimmed by 0 bases and the J gene end by 4 bases; junction bases not matched to a gene: 6. This CDR3 comprises 16 residues. CDR1 and CDR2 (germline): MGHRA, YSYEKL. CDR3 bases: TGCGCCAGCAGCCAAGATTCGGGGACAGGGGCTTACGAGCAGTACTTC. Protein: CASSQDSGTGAYEQYF.

This chain joins TRBV2 and TRBJ2-7; D may be TRBD1 (6 bases). Germline V gives CDR1 SNHLY, CDR2 FYNNEI. V shed 7 bases and J shed 13 bases, with 14 bases lying between them. The CDR3 consists of 10 residues. CDR3 in DNA: TGTGCCAGCAAGAGGACAGTACCCTACTTC. This translates into CASKRTVPYF.

This chain uses TRBV7-6 with TRBJ1-2; 8 bases fit TRBD1. Germline trimming cut 5 bases from V and 6 bases from J; bases unmatched to any gene: 8. Germline V gene sequence: CDR1 SGHVS, CDR2 FNYEAQ. There are 14 residues in the CDR3. CDR3 coding DNA: TGTGCCAGCAGCATTGGACAGGGCTCGGATGGCTACACCTTC. This translates into CASSIGQGSDGYTF. Filled out from reference TRBV7-6 and TRBJ1-2, the complete variable domain reads GAGVSQSPRYKVTKRGQDVALRCDPISGHVSLYWYRQALGQGPEFLTYFNYEAQQDKSGLPNDRFSAERPEGSISTLTIQRTEQRDSAMYRCASSIGQGSDGYTFGSGTRLTVV.

With regard to this clone: Germline is not matched at one junction end, which may reflect a read error. This chain links TRBV9 with TRBJ1-1, with D possibly being TRBD1 (5 bases). Germline lookup yields CDR1 SGDLS and CDR2 YYNGEE. The CDR3 is 14 residues long. CDR3 DNA: TGTGCCAGCAGCGGGGGGGTAGTGAACACTGAAGCTTCCTTT. Translated, it gives CASSGGVVNTEASF.

CDR3 protein: CASSFAGQGNYGYTF. CDR3 DNA: TGTGCCAGCAGCTTTGCGGGACAGGGGAACTATGGCTACACCTTC. The chain joins TRBV13 to TRBJ1-2; 10 bases line up with TRBD1. CDR1 and CDR2 (germline): PRHDT, FYEKMQ (reference sequence). The CDR3 length is 15 residues. V lost 3 bases, J lost 2 bases, and 3 bases stayed unmatched.